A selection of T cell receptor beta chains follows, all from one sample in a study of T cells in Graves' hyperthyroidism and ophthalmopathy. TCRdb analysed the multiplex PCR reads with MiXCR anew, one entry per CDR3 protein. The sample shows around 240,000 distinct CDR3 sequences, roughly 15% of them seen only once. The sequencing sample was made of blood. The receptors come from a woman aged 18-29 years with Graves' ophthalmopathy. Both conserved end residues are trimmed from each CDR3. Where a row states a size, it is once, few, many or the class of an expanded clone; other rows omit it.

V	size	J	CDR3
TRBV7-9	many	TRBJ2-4	ASSLVADLQNIQY
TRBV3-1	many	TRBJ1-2	ASSPGVFYGYT
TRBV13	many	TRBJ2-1	ASSRVGSSYNEQF
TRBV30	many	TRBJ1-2	AWSIQGLGYGYT
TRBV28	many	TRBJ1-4	ASRPGQGFEKLF
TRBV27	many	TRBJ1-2	ASSFDRTYGYT
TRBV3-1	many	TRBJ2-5	ASSQGRSETQY
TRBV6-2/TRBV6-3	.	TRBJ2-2	ATSYLAGDTGELF
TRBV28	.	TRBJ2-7	ASSFGRYEQY
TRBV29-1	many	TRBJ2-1	SVEVHLRSDNEQF
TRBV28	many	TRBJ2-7	ASSTRTVSYEQY
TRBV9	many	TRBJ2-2	ASSKQGMVNTGELF
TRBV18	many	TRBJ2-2	ASSPRDAGELF
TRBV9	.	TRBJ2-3	ASSDRTSGGTTDTQY
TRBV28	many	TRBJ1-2	ASGGDRGLHGYT
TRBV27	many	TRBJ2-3	ASNRGDASTDTQY
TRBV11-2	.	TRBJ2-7	ASSLSSGVPSYEQY
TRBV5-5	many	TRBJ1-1	ASSLGPVSTEAF
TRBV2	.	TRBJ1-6	ASSEVQGNSPLH
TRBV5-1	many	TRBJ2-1	ASSLDAHSEQF
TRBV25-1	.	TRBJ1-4	ASSARTGLDEKLF
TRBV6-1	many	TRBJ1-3	ASSEQGNGNTIY
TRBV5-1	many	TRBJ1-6	ASSYTGGSYNSPLH
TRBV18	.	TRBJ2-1	ASSPESGRGGEQF
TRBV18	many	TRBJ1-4	ASSPLGQKGEKLF
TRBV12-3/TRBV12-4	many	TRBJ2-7	ASSLARGGAFYEQY
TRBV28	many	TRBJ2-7	ASTTPSGSKNEQY
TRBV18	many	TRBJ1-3	ASSPSTVLAGNTIY
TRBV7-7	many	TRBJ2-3	ASSLGPSGITDTQY
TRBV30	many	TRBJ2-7	AWSRTGPYEQY
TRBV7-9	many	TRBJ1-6	ASSRTGNNSPLH
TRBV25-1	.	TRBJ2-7	ASSANPPRLAGPEQY
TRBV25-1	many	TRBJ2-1	ASSFRGVGDRDEQF
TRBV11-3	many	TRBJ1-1	ASSLDEGWKTEAF
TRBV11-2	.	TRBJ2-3	ASSLTGEGDTQY
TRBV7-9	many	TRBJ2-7	ASSREPYEQY
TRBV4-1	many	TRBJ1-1	ASSQADNTEAF